The 26 T cell receptor beta chains below come from one sample, sequenced in a study of shared clonotypes between healthy human individuals. The assay was immunoSEQ multiplex PCR, and TCRdb's table has in-frame clones only and misses some. The sample consists of about 1.5 million clones, around 97% of them appearing once. The sample consisted of naive CD4+ T cells sorted from blood. Noted subset: CD45RA+ positively selected. These receptors originate from a man aged 30-40 years in good health.

The rearrangement links TRBV5-6 to TRBJ2-2; D is unclear. V dropped 1 base and J dropped 6 bases, with 7 bases sitting between them. The CDR3 is 13 amino acids. Per the germline V gene, CDR1 is SGHDT and CDR2 is YYEEEE. The CDR3 coding sequence is TGTGCCAGCAGCTTGAACTGGTCCGGGGAGCTGTTTTTT. Translating it yields CASSLNWSGELFF.

The rearrangement joins TRBV5-1 to TRBJ2-7, with TRBD2 matching over 8 bases. Germline V gene lookup returns CDR1 SGHRS and CDR2 YFSETQ. The CDR3 sequence is 14 residues long. V lost 3 bases to trimming and J lost 6 bases; unmatched junction nucleotides: 8. The CDR3 sequence is CASSSRLATVEQYF. CDR3 sequence (DNA): TGCGCCAGCAGCTCCCGACTAGCGACCGTCGAGCAGTACTTC.

The rearrangement uses TRBV28 and TRBJ2-7, with D possibly TRBD2 on 6 matching bases. Trimming cost V 6 bases and J 7 bases, with 16 bases left between them. The CDR3 is made up of 13 amino acids. Germline V gene sequence: CDR1 MDHEN, CDR2 SYDVKM. The CDR3: CASRLGLPGEQYF. CDR3 bases: TGTGCCAGCAGGCTGGGACTCCCGGGGGAGCAGTACTTC.

This clone appeared a single time. The gene calls are TRBV4-3 and TRBJ2-2; the match to TRBD2 covers 9 bases. The length of the CDR3 is 17 residues. Germline V gene data show CDR1 as LGHNA and CDR2 as YSLEER. V lost 1 base, J lost 6 bases, and 9 bases stayed unmatched. CDR3 in DNA: TGCGCCAGCAGCCAAGGTAGCGGGAGAACCGGTGCCGGGGAGCTGTTTTTT. This codes for CASSQGSGRTGAGELFF.

This CDR3 is CASRPDSYNQPQHF. CDR3 in DNA: TGTGCCAGCAGGCCCGACAGTTACAATCAGCCCCAGCATTTT. V and J are TRBV27 and TRBJ1-5, with D possibly TRBD1 on 5 matching bases. Germline CDR1 MNHEY, CDR2 SMNVEV (reference sequence). V was cut by 6 bases and J by 3 bases, with 12 bases left in between. The CDR3 is made up of 14 amino acids.

V usage is TRBV4-1 and J usage is TRBJ1-1, with no clear D. Trimming cost V 2 bases and J 4 bases, with 14 bases left between them. Germline V gene lookup returns CDR1 MGHRA and CDR2 YSYEKL. CDR3 size: 15 residues. CDR3 amino acids: CASSQRGGPGTEAFF. DNA of the CDR3: TGCGCCAGCAGCCAACGCGGAGGTCCAGGCACTGAAGCTTTCTTT.

The chain employs TRBV9 and TRBJ2-1; TRBD2 matches 16 bases. Germline CDR1 SGDLS, CDR2 YYNGEE. Trimming cost V 4 bases and J 6 bases; bases outside gene matches: 7. There are 17 residues in the CDR3. CDR3 amino acids: CASSLGLAGGSTNEQFF. In DNA form, the CDR3 reads TGTGCCAGCAGCCTGGGACTAGCGGGAGGGTCGACCAATGAGCAGTTCTTC.

The CDR3 loop reads CASMQGATYEQYF. The DNA of the CDR3 is TGCGCCAGCATGCAGGGGGCGACCTACGAGCAGTACTTC. This sequence joins TRBV5-1 and TRBJ2-7; 8 nucleotides align to TRBD1. From germline, CDR1 is SGHRS and CDR2 YFSETQ. The V and J ends lost 6 bases and 2 bases, in that order; junction bases with no gene match: 4. The CDR3 is 13 residues long. Looking up the rest from reference TRBV5-1 and TRBJ2-7 gives the full variable domain: KAGVTQTPRYLIKTRGQQVTLSCSPISGHRSVSWYQQTPGQGLQFLFEYFSETQRNKGNFPGRFSGRQFSNSRSEMNVSTLELGDSALYLCASMQGATYEQYFGPGTRLTVT.

The chain uses TRBV5-1 and TRBJ2-7; D call uncertain. CDR1 is SGHRS and CDR2 is YFSETQ in the germline V gene. CDR3 length equals 14 residues. Trimming took off 5 bases at V and 0 bases at J, with 12 bases between the two ends. The CDR3 DNA follows: TGCGCCAGCAGAGAAACCCCTAACTCCTACGAGCAGTACTTC. This gives the protein CASRETPNSYEQYF.

The gene calls are TRBV28 and TRBJ2-5; D perhaps matches TRBD2 (6 bases). CDR1 is MDHEN and CDR2 is SYDVKM in the germline V gene. The CDR3 has 16 amino acids. V was trimmed by 5 bases and J by 3 bases, leaving 19 bases between them. The CDR3 DNA reads TGTGCCAGCAGTCTCATCCGGGAGTACGGGAAAGAGACCCAGTACTTC. It encodes CASSLIREYGKETQYF.

The chain joins TRBV5-5 to TRBJ2-7, with 8 bases aligning to TRBD2. The CDR3 length is 14 residues. Germline V gene data show CDR1 as SGHKS and CDR2 as YYEKEE (reference sequence). The junction had 9 bases not matched to a gene; V was cut back by 5 bases and J by 5 bases. Here the CDR3 reads CASSSGTRGNEQYF. The CDR3 nucleotides are TGTGCCAGCAGTTCCGGGACTAGAGGAAACGAGCAGTACTTC. The full variable domain, rest sourced from reference TRBV5-5 and TRBJ2-7, is DAGVTQSPTHLIKTRGQQVTLRCSPISGHKSVSWYQQVLGQGPQFIFQYYEKEERGRGNFPDRFSARQFPNYSSELNVNALLLGDSALYLCASSSGTRGNEQYFGPGTRLTVT.

This rearrangement joins TRBV2 to TRBJ1-4; D is perhaps TRBD1 (6 bases). Germline values: CDR1 SNHLY, CDR2 FYNNEI. With 6 bases removed from V and 8 bases from J, the gap between germline ends came to 19 bases. This CDR3 is built from 15 residues. CDR3 amino acids: CASSVRQVGLEKLFF. The CDR3 DNA follows: TGTGCCAGCAGCGTCCGACAGGTTGGCCTGGAAAAACTGTTTTTT.

V usage is TRBV5-4 and J usage is TRBJ1-1; no definite D call. The CDR3 contains 14 residues. Trimming left V 0 bases short and J 5 bases short, with 11 bases between. Germline CDR1 and CDR2: SGHNT and YYREEE (reference sequence). CDR3: CASSLATVRTEAFF. Here the CDR3 DNA reads TGTGCCAGCAGCTTGGCCACCGTCCGGACTGAAGCTTTCTTT. Full variable domain (outside the CDR3, taken from reference TRBV5-4 and TRBJ1-1): ETGVTQSPTHLIKTRGQQVTLRCSSQSGHNTVSWYQQALGQGPQFIFQYYREEENGRGNFPPRFSGLQFPNYSSELNVNALELDDSALYLCASSLATVRTEAFFGQGTRLTVV.

The genes are TRBV5-1 and TRBJ2-3; 8 nucleotides match TRBD1. The CDR3 length is 18 residues. CDR1 is SGHRS, CDR2 YFSETQ, per germline. With 1 base clipped from V and 3 bases from J, the junction kept 13 bases outside the gene matches. CDR3 bases: TGCGCCAGCAGCTTGACTCCAAAGGACAGGGTAGTGACAGATACGCAGTATTTT. Amino acid sequence: CASSLTPKDRVVTDTQYF.

The genes are TRBV7-3 and TRBJ2-2; D unresolved. The CDR3 is 15 residues long. V dropped 6 bases and J dropped 0 bases, with 11 bases sitting between them. Germline values: CDR1 SGHTA, CDR2 FQGTGA. The CDR3 reads CASRKTVTNTGELFF. As DNA, the CDR3 is TGTGCCAGCAGAAAGACGGTCACGAACACCGGGGAGCTGTTTTTT.

This chain connects TRBV19 to TRBJ1-2; D is ambiguous. Trimming took off 1 base at V and 0 bases at J, with 3 bases between the two ends. CDR1 is LNHDA and CDR2 is SQIVND in the germline V gene (reference sequence). The CDR3 spans 13 residues. CDR3 protein: CASSIGTNYGYTF. The CDR3 region has the DNA TGTGCCAGTAGTATAGGTACTAACTATGGCTACACCTTC.

V is TRBV7-9 and J is TRBJ2-1; no definite D call. Trimming removed 2 bases from V and 12 bases from J, with 26 bases in between. The CDR3 runs 17 residues. The germline V gene encodes CDR1 SEHNR and CDR2 FQNEAQ (reference sequence). DNA for the CDR3: TGTGCCAGCAGCTTAATTACGGGCAAGGGTGGTGAAGGCGGGCAGTTCTTC. It codes for CASSLITGKGGEGGQFF.

This clone was observed a single time. The chain joins TRBV7-8 to TRBJ2-5; 7 nucleotides line up with TRBD2. CDR1 is SGHVS, CDR2 FQNEAQ, per germline. V was clipped by 7 bases and J by 9 bases; unmatched bases: 14. The CDR3 runs 14 residues. The CDR3 sequence is CASIAGTPAGAQYF. In DNA form, the CDR3 reads TGTGCCAGCATCGCCGGGACGCCGGCGGGGGCCCAGTACTTC.

About this clone itself: One end of the junction varies from germline; a read error may be responsible. Different DNA sequences within this sample yield the same CDR3. The genes are TRBV5-1 and TRBJ2-1; D is tentatively TRBD1 or TRBD2 (5 bases each). The CDR3 loop spans 16 amino acids. Germline values: CDR1 SGHRS, CDR2 YFSETQ. The CDR3 reads CASSSLGAPSLGEQFF. The CDR3 region has the DNA TGCGCTAGCAGCTCCCTCGGGGCCCCCTCTTTGGGTGAGCAGTTCTTC.

The chain recombines TRBV5-8 with TRBJ2-1; 7 bases are a match to TRBD2. Trimming at V came to 4 bases and at J to 10 bases, leaving 8 bases not matched to a gene. The CDR3 runs to 13 residues. Germline V gene data show CDR1 as SGHTS and CDR2 as YDEGEE. CDR3 sequence: CASSLGLDREQFF. For the CDR3, the DNA is TGTGCCAGCAGCCTAGGACTAGATAGGGAGCAGTTCTTC.

This rearrangement joins TRBV4-2 to TRBJ2-1; D is uncertain. Germline V lookup: CDR1 LGHNA, CDR2 YNFKEQ. V was clipped by 0 bases and J by 6 bases, with 12 bases between them. This CDR3 spans 15 amino acids. CDR3 bases: TGTGCCAGCAGCCAAGAGTCGGCGTCTCTCAATGAGCAGTTCTTC. Its translation: CASSQESASLNEQFF.

The V gene is TRBV28, the J gene TRBJ1-5; D ambiguous. V was shortened by 2 bases and J by 3 bases, with 11 bases between the two germline ends. Germline V CDR1 and CDR2: MDHEN, SYDVKM. CDR3 length equals 15 residues. The CDR3: CASSLGRGHNQPQHF. The CDR3 coding sequence is TGTGCCAGCAGTTTAGGTCGGGGTCACAATCAGCCCCAGCATTTT.

The J gene is TRBJ2-3, the V gene TRBV29-1; no definite D call. The CDR3 has 13 amino acids. With 2 bases removed from V and 4 bases from J, the gap between germline ends came to 10 bases. Germline V gene sequence: CDR1 SQVTM, CDR2 ANQGSEA. DNA for the CDR3: TGCAGCGTTGAAAGCCTGCAGGCAGATACGCAGTATTTT. Translation gives CSVESLQADTQYF.

This clone was counted once. This chain joins TRBV5-1 and TRBJ1-4; TRBD1 is a possible D gene (6 bases). Per the germline V gene, CDR1 is SGHRS and CDR2 is YFSETQ. The ends were cut back, 4 bases at V and 8 bases at J, with 24 bases in the middle. This CDR3 comprises 17 residues. CDR3 region: CASSLAPTGPLAEKLFF. The CDR3 nucleotides are TGCGCCAGCAGCCTGGCCCCTACAGGGCCCCTGGCCGAAAAACTGTTTTTT. Full variable domain (missing parts from reference TRBV5-1 and TRBJ1-4): KAGVTQTPRYLIKTRGQQVTLSCSPISGHRSVSWYQQTPGQGLQFLFEYFSETQRNKGNFPGRFSGRQFSNSRSEMNVSTLELGDSALYLCASSLAPTGPLAEKLFFGSGTQLSVL.

The chain joins TRBV29-1 to TRBJ2-1; 12 bases are a match to TRBD2. The junction had 11 bases not matched to a gene; V was cut back by 6 bases and J by 2 bases. Germline V gene sequence: CDR1 SQVTM, CDR2 ANQGSEA. The CDR3 is 17 residues long. For the CDR3, the DNA is TGCAGCGTGCAAGGACTAGCGGGGCGAGACCCCTACAATGAGCAGTTCTTC. Protein product: CSVQGLAGRDPYNEQFF.

V is TRBV5-6 and J is TRBJ1-2, with D unclear. V lost 2 bases and J lost 3, with 14 bases in between. Germline CDR1 is SGHDT and CDR2 is YYEEEE. The CDR3 length is 15 residues. CDR3 nucleotide sequence: TGTGCCAGCAGCTTAACCGGGGAAAGGGACTATGGCTACACCTTC. Translating gives CASSLTGERDYGYTF. Drawing the rest from reference TRBV5-6 and TRBJ1-2, the complete variable domain is DAGVTQSPTHLIKTRGQQVTLRCSPKSGHDTVSWYQQALGQGPQFIFQYYEEEERQRGNFPDRFSGHQFPNYSSELNVNALLLGDSALYLCASSLTGERDYGYTFGSGTRLTVV.